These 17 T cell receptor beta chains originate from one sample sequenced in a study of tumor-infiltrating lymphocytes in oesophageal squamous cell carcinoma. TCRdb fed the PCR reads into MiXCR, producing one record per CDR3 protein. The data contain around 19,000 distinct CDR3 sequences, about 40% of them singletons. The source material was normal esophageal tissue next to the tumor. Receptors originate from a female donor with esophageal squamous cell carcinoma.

CDR3 sequence reads: CASSPPGWNIQYF. CDR3 nucleotide sequence: TGTGCCAGCAGCCCCCCTGGGTGGAACATTCAGTACTTC. The J gene is TRBJ2-4, the V gene TRBV7-6; no clear D gene. V gave up 5 bases and J gave up 7 bases, with 12 bases separating them. The CDR3 is 13 amino acids. Looked up from germline, CDR1 is SGHVS and CDR2 is FNYEAQ.

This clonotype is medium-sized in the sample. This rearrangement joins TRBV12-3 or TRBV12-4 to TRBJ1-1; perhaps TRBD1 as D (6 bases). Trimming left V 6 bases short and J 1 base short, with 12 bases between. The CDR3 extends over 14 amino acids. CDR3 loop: CASRLDRPNTEAFF. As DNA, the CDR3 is TGTGCCAGCAGGTTGGACAGACCGAACACTGAAGCTTTCTTT.

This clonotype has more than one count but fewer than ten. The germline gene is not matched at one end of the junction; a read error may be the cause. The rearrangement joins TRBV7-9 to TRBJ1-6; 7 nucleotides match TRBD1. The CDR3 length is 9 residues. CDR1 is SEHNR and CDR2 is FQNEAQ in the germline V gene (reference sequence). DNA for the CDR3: TGTGCCAGCAGCTTAGGACAGGGATTT. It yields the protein CASSLGQGF.

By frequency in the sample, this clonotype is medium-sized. This chain's CDR3 is CATSDHRTGWVYNEQFF. The CDR3 nucleotides are TGTGCCACCAGTGACCATCGGACAGGTTGGGTTTACAATGAGCAGTTCTTC. This sequence joins TRBV24-1 and TRBJ2-1, with TRBD1 identical over 7 bases. CDR1 and CDR2 (germline): KGHDR, SFDVKD. Trimming at V came to 4 bases and at J to 4 bases, leaving 12 bases not matched to a gene. CDR3 size: 17 residues.

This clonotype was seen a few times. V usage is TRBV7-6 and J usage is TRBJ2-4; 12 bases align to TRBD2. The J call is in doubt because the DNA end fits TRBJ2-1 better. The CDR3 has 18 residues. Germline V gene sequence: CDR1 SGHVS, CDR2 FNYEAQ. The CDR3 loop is CASSLTRPSGRAGNEQFF. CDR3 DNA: TGTGCCAGCAGCTTAACGCGGCCTAGCGGGAGGGCCGGGAATGAGCAGTTCTTC.

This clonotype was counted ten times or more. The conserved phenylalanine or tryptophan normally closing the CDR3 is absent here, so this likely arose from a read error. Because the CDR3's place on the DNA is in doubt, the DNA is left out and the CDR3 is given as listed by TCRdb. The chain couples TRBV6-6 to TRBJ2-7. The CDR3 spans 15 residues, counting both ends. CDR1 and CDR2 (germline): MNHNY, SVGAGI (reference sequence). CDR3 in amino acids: CASSYQTNYGYTFGS.

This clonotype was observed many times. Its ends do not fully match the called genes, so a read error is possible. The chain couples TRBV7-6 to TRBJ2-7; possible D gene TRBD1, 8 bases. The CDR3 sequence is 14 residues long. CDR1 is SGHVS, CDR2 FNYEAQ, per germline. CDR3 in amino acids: CASSLMTGDYAQYF. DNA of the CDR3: TGTGCCAGCAGTTTGATGACAGGGGACTACGCGCAGTACTTC.

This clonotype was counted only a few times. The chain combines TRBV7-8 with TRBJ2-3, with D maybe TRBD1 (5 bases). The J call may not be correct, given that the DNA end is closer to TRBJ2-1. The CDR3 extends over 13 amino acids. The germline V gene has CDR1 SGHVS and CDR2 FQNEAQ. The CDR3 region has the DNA TGTGCCAGCAGCTTCGCAGGGCCCAATGAGCAGTTCTTC. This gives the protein CASSFAGPNEQFF.

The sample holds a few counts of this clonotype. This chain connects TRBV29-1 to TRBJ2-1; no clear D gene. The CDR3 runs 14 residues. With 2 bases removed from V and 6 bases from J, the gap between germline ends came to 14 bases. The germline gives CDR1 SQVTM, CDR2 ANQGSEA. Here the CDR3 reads CSVETRNTRNEQFF. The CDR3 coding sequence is TGCAGCGTTGAAACGCGAAATACCCGCAATGAGCAGTTCTTC.

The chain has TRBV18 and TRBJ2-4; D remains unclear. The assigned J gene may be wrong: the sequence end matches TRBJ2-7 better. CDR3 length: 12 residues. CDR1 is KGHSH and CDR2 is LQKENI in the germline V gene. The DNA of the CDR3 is TGTGCCAGCTCACCTGAGTTCGGCGAGCAGTACTTC. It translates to CASSPEFGEQYF.

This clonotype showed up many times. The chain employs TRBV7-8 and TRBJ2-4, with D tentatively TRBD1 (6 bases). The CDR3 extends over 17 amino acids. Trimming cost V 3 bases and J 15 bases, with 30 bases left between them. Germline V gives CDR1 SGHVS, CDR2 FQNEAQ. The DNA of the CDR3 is TGTGCCAGCAGCTTGTCCGGACAGAGTACGAACACCGGGGAGCTGTACTTC. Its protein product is CASSLSGQSTNTGELYF. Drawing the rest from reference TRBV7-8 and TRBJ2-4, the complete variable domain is GAGVSQSPRYKVAKRGQDVALRCDPISGHVSLFWYQQALGQGPEFLTYFQNEAQLDKSGLPSDRFFAERPEGSVSTLKIQRTQQEDSAVYLCASSLSGQSTNTGELYFGAGTRLSVL.

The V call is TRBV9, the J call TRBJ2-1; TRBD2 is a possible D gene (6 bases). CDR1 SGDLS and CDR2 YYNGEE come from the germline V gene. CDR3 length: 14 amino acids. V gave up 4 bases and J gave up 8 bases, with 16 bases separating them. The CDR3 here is CASSHSGFGHEQFF. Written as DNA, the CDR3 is TGTGCCAGCAGCCATAGCGGCTTTGGGCATGAGCAGTTCTTC.

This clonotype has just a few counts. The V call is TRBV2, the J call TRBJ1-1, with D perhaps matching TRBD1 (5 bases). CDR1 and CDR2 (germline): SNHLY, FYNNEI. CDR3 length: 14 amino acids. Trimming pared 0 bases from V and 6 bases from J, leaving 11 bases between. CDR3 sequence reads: CASSEAVMGAEAFF. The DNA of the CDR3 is TGTGCCAGCAGTGAAGCGGTGATGGGGGCTGAAGCTTTCTTT.

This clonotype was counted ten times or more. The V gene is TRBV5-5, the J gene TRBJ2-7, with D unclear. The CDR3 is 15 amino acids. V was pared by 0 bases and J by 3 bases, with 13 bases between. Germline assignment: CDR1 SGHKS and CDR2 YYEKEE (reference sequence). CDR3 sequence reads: CASSLGVSRNYEQYF. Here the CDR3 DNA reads TGTGCCAGCAGCTTGGGAGTCAGCCGGAACTACGAGCAGTACTTC.

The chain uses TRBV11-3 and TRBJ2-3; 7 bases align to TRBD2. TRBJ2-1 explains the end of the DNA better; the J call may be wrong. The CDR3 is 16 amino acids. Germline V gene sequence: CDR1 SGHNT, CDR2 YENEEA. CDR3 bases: TGTGCCAGCAGCTTACGAGGTGGTGGGAGGGGCAATGAGCAGTTCTTC. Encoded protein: CASSLRGGGRGNEQFF.

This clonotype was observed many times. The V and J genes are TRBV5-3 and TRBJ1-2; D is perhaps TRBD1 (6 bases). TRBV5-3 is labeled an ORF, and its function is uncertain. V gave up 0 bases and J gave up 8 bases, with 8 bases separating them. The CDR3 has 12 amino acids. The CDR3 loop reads CARSLVGGGYTF. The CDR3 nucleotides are TGTGCCAGAAGCTTGGTTGGGGGCGGCTACACCTTC.

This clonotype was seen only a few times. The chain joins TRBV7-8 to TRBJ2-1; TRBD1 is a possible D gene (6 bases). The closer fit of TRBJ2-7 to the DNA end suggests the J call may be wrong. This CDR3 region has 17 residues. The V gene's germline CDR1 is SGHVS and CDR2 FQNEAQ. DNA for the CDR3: TGTGCCAGCAGCTTGCCCCTACGGGACATTAGATTTCGGGAGCAGTACTTC. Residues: CASSLPLRDIRFREQYF.